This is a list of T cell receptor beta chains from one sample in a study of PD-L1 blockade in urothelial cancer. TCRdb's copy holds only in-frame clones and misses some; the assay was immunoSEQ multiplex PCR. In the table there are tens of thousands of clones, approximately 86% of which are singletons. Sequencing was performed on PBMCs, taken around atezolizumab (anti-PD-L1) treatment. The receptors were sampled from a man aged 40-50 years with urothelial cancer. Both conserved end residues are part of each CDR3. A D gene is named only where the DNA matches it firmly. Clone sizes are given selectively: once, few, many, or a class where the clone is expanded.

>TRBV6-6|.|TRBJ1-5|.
TGTGCCAGCAGTTACTCTGGCCGGGGGGAGGCTCAGCCCCAGCATTTT
CASSYSGRGEAQPQHF
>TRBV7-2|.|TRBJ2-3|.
TGTGCCAGCAGCATCTCAGATACGCAGTATTTT
CASSISDTQYF
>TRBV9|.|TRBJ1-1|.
TGTGCCAGCAGCGTAGAACCTGGAGGACAGCTGAACACTGAAGCTTTCTTT
CASSVEPGGQLNTEAFF
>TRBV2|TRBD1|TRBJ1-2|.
TGTGCCTGCCAACCTTCAGGGACAGGAACCTATGGCTACACCTTC
CACQPSGTGTYGYTF
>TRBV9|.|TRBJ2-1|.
TGTGCCAGCAGCCCCGGACTACTATCCACCAATGAGCAGTTCTTC
CASSPGLLSTNEQFF
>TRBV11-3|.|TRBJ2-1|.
TGTGCCAGCAGCTTAGATGCGGCTTCCCATGAGCAGTTCTTC
CASSLDAASHEQFF
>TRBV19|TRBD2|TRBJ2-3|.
TGTGCCAGTAGTAATACCGGGGGAAGGACTAGCGGGACTGCAGATACGCAGTATTTT
CASSNTGGRTSGTADTQYF
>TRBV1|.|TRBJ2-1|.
TGCACCAGCAGCCAAGGGCGGACTAGCGGGAGGACTTCCTACAATGAGCAGTTCTTC
CTSSQGRTSGRTSYNEQFF
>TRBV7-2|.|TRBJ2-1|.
TGTGCCAGCACCACGACAGGCGGATTGAACAATGAGCAGTTCTTC
CASTTTGGLNNEQFF
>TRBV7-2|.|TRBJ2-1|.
TGTGCCAGCAGCTTATTGGGTCTAGCGCATGAGCAGTTCTTC
CASSLLGLAHEQFF
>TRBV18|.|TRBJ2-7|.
TGTGCCAGCTCACTTGCTCACAGGGACGAGCAGTACTTC
CASSLAHRDEQYF
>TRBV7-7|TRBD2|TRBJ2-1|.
TGTGCTAGCAGCTTAGTAGCGACGGGAGGGAATGAGCAGTTCTTC
CASSLVATGGNEQFF
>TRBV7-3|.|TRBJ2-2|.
TGTGCCAGCAGCTTGAGGGAAACCGGGGAGCTGTTTTTT
CASSLRETGELFF
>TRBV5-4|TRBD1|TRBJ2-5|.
TGTGCCAGCAGCGCGGACAGGGAAGAGACCCAGTACTTC
CASSADREETQYF
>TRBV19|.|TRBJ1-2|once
TGTGCCAGTAGGGGGGGGGACACCCGCAACTATGGCTACACCTTC
CASRGGDTRNYGYTF
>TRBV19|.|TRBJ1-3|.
TGTGCCAGTAAGAAGGGGGCTGGAAACACCATATATTTT
CASKKGAGNTIYF
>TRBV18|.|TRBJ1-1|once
TGTGCTATGGCGACAGGCATGAACACTGAAGCTTTCTTT
CAMATGMNTEAFF
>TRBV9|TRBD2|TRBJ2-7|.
TGTGCCAGCAGCGCAGGGAGGGCCGGCTACGAGCAGTACTTC
CASSAGRAGYEQYF
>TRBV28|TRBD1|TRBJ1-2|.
TGTGCCAGCAGTCAGGGGGGAGGCTACACCTTC
CASSQGGGYTF
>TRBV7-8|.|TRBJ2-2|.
TGTGCCAGCAGCCCCACAGGGTCAACCGGGGAGCTGTTTTTT
CASSPTGSTGELFF
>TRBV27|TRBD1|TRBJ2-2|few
TGTGCCAGCAGCTATCTCGGACAGGGTCGTTTGGGGGAGCTGTTTTTT
CASSYLGQGRLGELFF
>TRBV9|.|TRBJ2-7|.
TGTGCCAGCAGCGTAGGGCAGTTCATTACCGAGCAGTACTTC
CASSVGQFITEQYF
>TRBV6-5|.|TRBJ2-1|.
TGTGCCAGCAGTTACTCGCGGATCAGGGACAATGAGCAGTTCTTC
CASSYSRIRDNEQFF
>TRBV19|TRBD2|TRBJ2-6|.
TGTGCCAGTAAACTAGCGGGAGTCAGGACTGGGGCCAACGTCCTGACTTTC
CASKLAGVRTGANVLTF
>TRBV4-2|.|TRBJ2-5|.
TGTGCCAGCAGCCTGGGGACTTCCGAGGAGACCCAGTACTTC
CASSLGTSEETQYF
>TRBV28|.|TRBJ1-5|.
TGTGCCAGCAGTTTATCGCAGGGATTCTATAGCAATCAGCCCCAGCATTTT
CASSLSQGFYSNQPQHF
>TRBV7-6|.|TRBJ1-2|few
TGTGCCAGCAGCCCACGGGAGAGCAGAGTCGTAGACGGCTACACCTTC
CASSPRESRVVDGYTF
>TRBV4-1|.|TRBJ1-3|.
TGCGCCAGCAGCCAAACGGGACTTTCGAACTCTGGAAACACCATATATTTT
CASSQTGLSNSGNTIYF
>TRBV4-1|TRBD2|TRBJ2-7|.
TGCGCCAGCAGCCAAGCCCCCGTGGGTAGCGGGAGCAACGAGCAGTACTTC
CASSQAPVGSGSNEQYF
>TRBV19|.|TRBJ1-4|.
TGTGCCAGTAGTATACGGCAGGGAGGTGAAAAACTGTTTTTT
CASSIRQGGEKLFF
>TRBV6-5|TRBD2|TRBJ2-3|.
TGTGCCAGCAGTTACTCTTCGGGACTAGTACCAGATACGCAGTATTTT
CASSYSSGLVPDTQYF
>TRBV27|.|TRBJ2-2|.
TGTGCCAGCAGGCAGGGGACGAACACCGGGGAGCTGTTTTTT
CASRQGTNTGELFF
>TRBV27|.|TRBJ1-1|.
TGTGCCAGCAGTTTATCGGAGGGGACTGAAGCTTTCTTT
CASSLSEGTEAFF
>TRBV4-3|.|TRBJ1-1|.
TGCGCCAGCAGCCAAGGGACAGTTTCGGGCGCTTTCTTT
CASSQGTVSGAFF
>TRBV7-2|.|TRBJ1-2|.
TGTGCCAGCAGCTTAAGCGGCCCGATAGGCTACACCTTC
CASSLSGPIGYTF
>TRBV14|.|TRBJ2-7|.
TGTGCCAGCAGCCCACTAAGGACATCCACCTACGAGCAGTACTTC
CASSPLRTSTYEQYF
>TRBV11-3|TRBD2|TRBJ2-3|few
TGTGCCAGCAGCTTAAAAGCGGGAGGGCCCCAAAGAGATACGCAGTATTTT
CASSLKAGGPQRDTQYF
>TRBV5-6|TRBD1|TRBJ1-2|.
TGTGCCAGCAGCACCAGGACAGGGTGGTATGGCTACACCTTC
CASSTRTGWYGYTF
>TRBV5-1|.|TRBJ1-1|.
TGCGCCAGCAGCGCCCGGGACACTGAAGCTTTCTTT
CASSARDTEAFF
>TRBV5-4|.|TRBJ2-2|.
TGTGCCAGCAGGGGGACACAGAACACCGGGGAGCTGTTTTTT
CASRGTQNTGELFF
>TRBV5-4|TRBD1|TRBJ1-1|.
TGTGCCAGCAGCACCCAACAGGGGATGAACACTGAAGCTTTCTTT
CASSTQQGMNTEAFF
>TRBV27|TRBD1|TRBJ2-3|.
TGTGCCAGCAGCCAATCAAGGGGGACAGGTAGCACAGATACGCAGTATTTT
CASSQSRGTGSTDTQYF
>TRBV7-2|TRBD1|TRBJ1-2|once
TGTGCCAGCAGCCAGGGGGCTACGGGTGGCTACACCTTC
CASSQGATGGYTF
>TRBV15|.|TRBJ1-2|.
TGTGCCACCAGCAGAGGGGGGCTGGTTGGGAGAGAGGGCTACACCTTC
CATSRGGLVGREGYTF
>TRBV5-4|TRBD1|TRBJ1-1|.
TGTGCCAGCAGCCCCCACAGGGGCGGCACTGAAGCTTTCTTT
CASSPHRGGTEAFF
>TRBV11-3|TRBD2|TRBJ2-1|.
TGTGCCAGCAGCTCGACTAGCGGGAGGGCCACTGAGCAGTTCTTC
CASSSTSGRATEQFF
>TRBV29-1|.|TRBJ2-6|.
TGCAGCGTTGAAGGTGGGAACGCTGGGGCCAACGTCCGGACTTTC
CSVEGGNAGANVRTF
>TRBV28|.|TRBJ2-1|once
TGTGCCAGCAGTTATGCCAAAGGGGATGAGCAGTTCTTC
CASSYAKGDEQFF
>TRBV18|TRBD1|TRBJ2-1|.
TGTGCCAGCCAGGGACAGGGATCCTACAATGAGCAGTTCTTC
CASQGQGSYNEQFF
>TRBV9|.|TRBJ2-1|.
TGTGCCAGCAGCTTCGCTCTCAGGGCCAATGAGCAGTTCTTC
CASSFALRANEQFF
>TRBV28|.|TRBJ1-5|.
TGTGCCAGCAGCAACAGGGCAGGGAGAACCCAGCATTTT
CASSNRAGRTQHF
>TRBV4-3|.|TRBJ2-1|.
TGCGCCAGCAGCCCCGCCGGGTCTCCCTACAATGAGCAGTTCTTC
CASSPAGSPYNEQFF
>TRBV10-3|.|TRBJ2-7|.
TGTGCCATCAGACTCGGTGGAGGGACGAGCTACGAGCAGTACTTC
CAIRLGGGTSYEQYF
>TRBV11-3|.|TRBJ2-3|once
TGTGCCAGCAGATTAGGGGGGGGGAGAGGCGATACGCAGTATTTT
CASRLGGGRGDTQYF
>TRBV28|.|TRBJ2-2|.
TGTGCCAGCAGTTTAACAGACTATACCGGGGAGCTGTTTTTT
CASSLTDYTGELFF
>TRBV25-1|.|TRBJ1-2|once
TGTGCCAGCAGTGAATACGGGGGTGTGACGGACTACACCTTC
CASSEYGGVTDYTF
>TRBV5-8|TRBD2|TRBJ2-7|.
TGTGCCAGCAGCTTCGGGTTTAGCGGGAGGTCGCGAGAGCAGTACTTC
CASSFGFSGRSREQYF
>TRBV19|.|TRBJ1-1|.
TGTGCCAGTAGTGCCCCAGGGTCCACTGAAGCTTTCTTT
CASSAPGSTEAFF
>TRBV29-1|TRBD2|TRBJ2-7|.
TGCAGCGTTGAGGTAGGAGGACTAGGAGCTGGCGAGCAGTACTTC
CSVEVGGLGAGEQYF
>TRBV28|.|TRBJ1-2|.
TGTGCCAGCAGTTTTCCCTACAGGTTTGGGTCTGGCTACACCTTC
CASSFPYRFGSGYTF